The source of this T cell receptor (beta chain) is a study of cytomegalovirus exposure and HLA in healthy donors. The assay was immunoSEQ multiplex PCR, and TCRdb's table has in-frame clones only and misses some. The sample yields 55,000 to 75,000 clones, approximately 93% seen once. General study results and limits: A list of 150 or so TCR beta chains associated with cytomegalovirus was given. The majority of TCR sequences were rare, yet some public TCRs appeared in many donors.

The germline CDR1 and CDR2 sequences are MGHDK and SYGVNS. V was pared by 4 bases and J by 3 bases, with 12 bases between. This CDR3 region has 14 residues. For this clone: The antigen is not known.

The source material was PBMCs. This clonotype was obtained from a man between 18 and 29 years old in good health and CMV-seropositive. The chain has TRBV25-1 and TRBJ2-5; D perhaps matches TRBD1 (6 bases). The CDR3 nucleotides read TGTGCCAGCAGTGTCCAGGGGTGGAAAGAGACCCAGTACTTC. Protein product: CASSVQGWKETQYF.